The 24 T cell receptor beta chains below all came from one sample that was sequenced in a study of T cell changes during pregnancy in multiple sclerosis. TCRdb keeps only in-frame clones here, not all; method: immunoSEQ multiplex PCR. The sample includes tens of thousands of clones, roughly 90% of them seen just once. Source: peripheral blood, taken before pregnancy. These receptors all stem from a female donor with multiple sclerosis, enrolled in a pregnancy study.

The CDR3 protein is CASSFRGLGETQYF. Written as DNA, the CDR3 is TGTGCCAGCAGCTTCAGGGGATTGGGGGAGACCCAGTACTTC. V is TRBV7-6 and J is TRBJ2-5; a possible D gene is TRBD1 (6 bases). With 3 bases removed from V and 5 bases from J, the gap between germline ends came to 13 bases. Germline V gives CDR1 SGHVS, CDR2 FNYEAQ. The CDR3 consists of 14 residues. The full variable domain, in which reference TRBV7-6 and TRBJ2-5 provide the parts outside the CDR3, is GAGVSQSPRYKVTKRGQDVALRCDPISGHVSLYWYRQALGQGPEFLTYFNYEAQQDKSGLPNDRFSAERPEGSISTLTIQRTEQRDSAMYRCASSFRGLGETQYFGPGTRLLVL.

This chain joins TRBV7-2 and TRBJ1-4; the match to TRBD1 covers 8 bases. The CDR3 covers 14 residues. The V gene end was trimmed by 5 bases and the J gene end by 8 bases; junction bases not matched to a gene: 7. Germline-derived CDR1 and CDR2 are SGHTA and FQGNSA. As DNA, the CDR3 is TGTGCCAGCAGCATATGGACAGGGCACGAAAAACTGTTTTTT. This encodes CASSIWTGHEKLFF.

The rearrangement links TRBV4-1 to TRBJ2-3, with D possibly matching TRBD1 (6 bases). From germline, CDR1 is MGHRA and CDR2 YSYEKL. The V end was cut by 2 bases, the J end by 4 bases, with 7 bases between. The CDR3 sequence is 13 residues long. The CDR3 DNA follows: TGCGCCAGCAGCCAATACAGGGCAGATACGCAGTATTTT. Translated, it gives CASSQYRADTQYF.

The DNA of the CDR3 is TGTGCCAGCAGTGAGTCTGACTCCTCCTACAATGAGCAGTTCTTC. This encodes CASSESDSSYNEQFF. V gene TRBV6-1 combines with J gene TRBJ2-1, with D hard to call. V was clipped by 3 bases and J by 0 bases, with 9 bases between them. The CDR3 sequence is 15 residues long. Per germline, CDR1 MNHNS and CDR2 SASEGT.

The chain is built from TRBV7-9 and TRBJ1-4; 10 nucleotides align to TRBD1. CDR1 and CDR2 (germline): SEHNR, FQNEAQ (reference sequence). The CDR3 is 15 amino acids. The V and J ends lost 5 bases and 7 bases, in that order; junction bases with no gene match: 7. The CDR3 DNA follows: TGTGCCAGCAGCGGCACCGGGACAGGGGCTGAAAAACTGTTTTTT. Amino acid sequence: CASSGTGTGAEKLFF.

The chain links TRBV27 to TRBJ2-3, with 7 bases lining up with TRBD1. In germline, CDR1 is MNHEY, CDR2 SMNVEV (reference sequence). With V trimmed by 5 bases and J by 6 bases, 11 bases remained unmatched. This CDR3 is 15 amino acids long. The CDR3 region is CASSPQTGPSDTQYF. The CDR3 DNA reads TGTGCCAGCAGTCCTCAGACAGGGCCCTCGGATACGCAGTATTTT.

This sequence joins TRBV27 and TRBJ2-2; D call uncertain. Trimming cost V 3 bases and J 0 bases, with 8 bases left between them. Germline loops: CDR1 MNHEY, CDR2 SMNVEV (reference sequence). This CDR3 region has 15 residues. Written as DNA, the CDR3 is TGTGCCAGCAGTTTCAGGCCTCCGAACACCGGGGAGCTGTTTTTT. It specifies CASSFRPPNTGELFF.

V and J are TRBV7-6 and TRBJ2-7; TRBD1 matches 8 bases. V lost 0 bases to trimming and J lost 3 bases; unmatched junction nucleotides: 13. CDR1 and CDR2 from the germline V gene are SGHVS and FNYEAQ. The CDR3 has 18 amino acids. CDR3 protein: CASSLAPLVGTGFYEQYF. The CDR3 bases are TGTGCCAGCAGCTTAGCCCCTCTCGTCGGGACAGGTTTCTACGAGCAGTACTTC.

This chain connects TRBV28 to TRBJ2-1; the match to TRBD2 covers 14 bases. This CDR3 spans 16 amino acids. V trimming: 6 bases; J trimming: 3 bases; junction bases outside the gene matches: 4. The V gene's germline CDR1 is MDHEN and CDR2 SYDVKM. CDR3 sequence: CASSGGTSGSYNEQFF. Written as DNA, the CDR3 is TGTGCCAGCAGCGGTGGGACTAGCGGGAGCTACAATGAGCAGTTCTTC. The full variable domain, rest sourced from reference TRBV28 and TRBJ2-1, is DVKVTQSSRYLVKRTGEKVFLECVQDMDHENMFWYRQDPGLGLRLIYFSYDVKMKEKGDIPEGYSVSREKKERFSLILESASTNQTSMYLCASSGGTSGSYNEQFFGPGTRLTVL.

The CDR3 sequence: CASSWGGGNTGELFF. The CDR3 DNA is TGTGCCAGCAGCTGGGGCGGGGGGAACACCGGGGAGCTGTTTTTT. The chain recombines TRBV5-4 with TRBJ2-2; 7 bases match TRBD2. V lost 3 bases and J lost 1; bases outside the gene matches: 3. Germline V gene data show CDR1 as SGHNT and CDR2 as YYREEE (reference sequence). The CDR3 is 15 residues long.

This chain joins TRBV13 and TRBJ2-7, with 9 bases fitting TRBD1. Germline V gives CDR1 PRHDT, CDR2 FYEKMQ (reference sequence). The CDR3 runs to 14 residues. With 3 bases clipped from V and 4 bases from J, the junction kept 4 bases outside the gene matches. CDR3 protein: CASSLTGGRYEQYF. The CDR3 DNA reads TGTGCCAGCAGCTTGACAGGGGGTCGATACGAGCAGTACTTC.

Only a few counts were recorded for this clone. The chain couples TRBV7-9 to TRBJ2-3; D remains ambiguous. CDR3 size: 11 residues. V gave up 3 bases and J gave up 5 bases, with 3 bases separating them. Germline CDR1 reads SEHNR; CDR2 reads FQNEAQ (reference sequence). The DNA of the CDR3 is TGTGCCAGCAGCTTCGGAGATACGCAGTATTTT. Residues: CASSFGDTQYF.

This chain uses TRBV5-4 with TRBJ2-7; 7 bases line up with TRBD2. The CDR3 runs 14 residues. J lost 2 bases, V lost 1 base, and 3 bases had no gene match. CDR1 is SGHNT, CDR2 YYREEE, per germline (reference sequence). The CDR3 spells CASSLLAGAYEQYF. CDR3 sequence (DNA): TGTGCCAGCAGCTTGTTGGCGGGGGCCTACGAGCAGTACTTC.

This clone was observed once. This chain uses TRBV15 with TRBJ2-5; 9 positions match TRBD1. CDR1 is LNHNV, CDR2 YYDKDF, per germline (reference sequence). CDR3 length equals 15 residues. V was clipped by 4 bases and J by 5 bases; unmatched bases: 8. The CDR3 coding sequence is TGTGCCACCAGCACCGCGTCGACAGGGGGGGAGACCCAGTACTTC. Protein product: CATSTASTGGETQYF.

This sequence joins TRBV6-1 and TRBJ2-7; 8 nucleotides line up with TRBD2. This CDR3 spans 15 amino acids. From germline, CDR1 is MNHNS and CDR2 SASEGT. J was trimmed by 0 bases and V by 2 bases; bases with no gene match: 3. The CDR3 is CASSETGGSSYEQYF. For the CDR3, the DNA is TGTGCCAGCAGTGAAACGGGAGGGAGCTCCTACGAGCAGTACTTC.

The J gene is TRBJ2-3, the V gene TRBV7-8; a possible D gene is TRBD2 (6 bases). CDR3 length: 13 residues. Germline CDR1 is SGHVS and CDR2 is FQNEAQ. V gave up 3 bases and J gave up 5 bases, with 9 bases separating them. CDR3 in DNA: TGTGCCAGCAGCTTCGGGGGTCAAGATACGCAGTATTTT. Encoded protein: CASSFGGQDTQYF.

V usage is TRBV30 and J usage is TRBJ2-7, with TRBD2 matching over 7 bases. This CDR3 contains 12 residues. Germline assignment: CDR1 GTSNPN and CDR2 SVGIG (reference sequence). V dropped 5 bases and J dropped 3; count of bases not matched to a gene: 4. DNA of the CDR3: TGTGCCTGGGCTGCTAGCGGCTACGAGCAGTACTTC. Translated: CAWAASGYEQYF.

The rearrangement uses TRBV2 and TRBJ1-5; 7 nucleotides align to TRBD1. V lost 7 bases and J lost 0; bases outside the gene matches: 3. This CDR3 spans 14 amino acids. CDR1 and CDR2 from the germline V gene are SNHLY and FYNNEI. The CDR3 protein is CASKQGNSNQPQHF. In nucleotides, the CDR3 is TGTGCCAGCAAACAGGGGAATAGCAATCAGCCCCAGCATTTT.

This rearrangement joins TRBV7-3 to TRBJ2-3; D unresolved. The CDR3 totals 12 residues. Per the germline V gene, CDR1 is SGHTA and CDR2 is FQGTGA. The V gene lost 5 bases and the J gene lost 8 bases, with 11 bases spanning the gap. CDR3: CASSADLSTQYF. CDR3 coding DNA: TGTGCCAGCAGCGCGGATTTGAGTACGCAGTATTTT.

The chain has TRBV10-3 and TRBJ1-2; D perhaps matches TRBD1 (5 bases). Germline V gene data show CDR1 as ENHRY and CDR2 as SYGVKD. Trimming removed 0 bases from V and 4 bases from J, with 27 bases in between. The CDR3 loop spans 20 amino acids. The CDR3 spells CAISESGKQEGSSKSYGYTF. In DNA, the CDR3 is TGTGCCATCAGTGAGTCGGGGAAACAGGAAGGATCCTCCAAGTCCTATGGCTACACCTTC.

This clone was seen once. The rearrangement links TRBV6-1 to TRBJ2-7; 7 bases line up with TRBD1. CDR1 MNHNS and CDR2 SASEGT come from the germline V gene. CDR3 length: 14 residues. Trimming removed 5 bases from V and 4 bases from J; junction bases left unmatched: 8. CDR3 coding DNA: TGTGCCAGCAGTCTCCGGGACAGCATTTACGAGCAGTACTTC. Protein: CASSLRDSIYEQYF.

The chain has TRBV18 and TRBJ1-5, with a possible D match to TRBD1 (5 bases). V was cut by 3 bases and J by 5 bases, with 11 bases left in between. CDR1 is KGHSH and CDR2 is LQKENI in the germline V gene. This CDR3 has 14 amino acids. The CDR3 loop is CASSPGGTDQPQHF. The CDR3 nucleotides read TGTGCCAGCTCACCGGGGGGGACGGATCAGCCCCAGCATTTT.

This chain connects TRBV6-1 to TRBJ1-5; no clear D. Germline assignment: CDR1 MNHNS and CDR2 SASEGT. There are 13 residues in the CDR3. V was pared by 7 bases and J by 2 bases, with 9 bases between. The CDR3 loop reads CASIVGGNQPQHF. CDR3 in DNA: TGTGCCAGCATAGTCGGTGGCAATCAGCCCCAGCATTTT.

The CDR3 nucleotides are TGTGCCAGCTCACTCGGGAGCCAAGAGACCCAGTACTTC. It is translated as CASSLGSQETQYF. The chain combines TRBV18 with TRBJ2-5; D might be TRBD2 (6 bases). Trimming removed 4 bases from V and 1 base from J, with 7 bases in between. Germline V gene data show CDR1 as KGHSH and CDR2 as LQKENI. This CDR3 is built from 13 residues.